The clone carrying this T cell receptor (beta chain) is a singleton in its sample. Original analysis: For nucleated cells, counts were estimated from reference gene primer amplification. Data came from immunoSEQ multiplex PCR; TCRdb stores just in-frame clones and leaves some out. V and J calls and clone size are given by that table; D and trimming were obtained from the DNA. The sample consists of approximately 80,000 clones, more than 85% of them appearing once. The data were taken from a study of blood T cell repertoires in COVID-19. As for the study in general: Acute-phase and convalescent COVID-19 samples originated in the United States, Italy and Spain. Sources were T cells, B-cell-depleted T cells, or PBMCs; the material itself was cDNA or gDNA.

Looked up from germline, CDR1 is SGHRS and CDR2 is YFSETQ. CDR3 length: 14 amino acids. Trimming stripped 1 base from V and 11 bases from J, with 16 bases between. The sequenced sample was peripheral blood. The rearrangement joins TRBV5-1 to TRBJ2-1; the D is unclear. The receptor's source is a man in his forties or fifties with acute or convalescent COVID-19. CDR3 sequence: CASSLSVGQNKQFF. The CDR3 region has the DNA TGCGCCAGCAGCTTGAGCGTAGGCCAAAATAAGCAGTTCTTC.